These 31 T cell receptor beta chains originate from one sample sequenced in a study of blood T cell repertoires in COVID-19. Measured with immunoSEQ multiplex PCR; TCRdb has only the in-frame clones, and not every one. There are 70,000 to 90,000 clones in the sample; approximately 79% occur only once, and roughly 12% lies in the top ten. The sequenced sample was peripheral blood. The receptors originated from a man in his sixties or seventies with acute or convalescent COVID-19.

The rearrangement joins TRBV11-2 to TRBJ2-1; D might be TRBD2 (6 bases). Germline CDR1 reads SGHAT; CDR2 reads FQNNGV. This CDR3 is built from 12 residues. V lost 2 bases and J 8 bases, leaving 7 bases between the germline ends. DNA for the CDR3: TGTGCCAGCAGCTTATTAGCGGATGAGCAGTTCTTC. Its translation: CASSLLADEQFF.

This clone was seen just once. This chain uses TRBV5-1 with TRBJ1-6; D is ambiguous. Germline CDR1 reads SGHRS; CDR2 reads YFSETQ. Trimming pared 4 bases from V and 11 bases from J, leaving 13 bases between. CDR3 length: 13 residues. The CDR3 DNA sequence: TGCGCCAGCAGCCCGGAGGGAAATCCACCCCTCCACTTT. Translation gives CASSPEGNPPLHF.

The genes are TRBV21-1 and TRBJ1-2; no check of the table's D call, TRBD1, against the DNA was made. TRBV21-1 is noted as a pseudogene. The CDR3 runs 14 residues. The CDR3: CASNPTPRGDGYTF. CDR3 DNA: TGTGCCAGCAACCCCACCCCCAGGGGCGATGGCTACACCTTC.

The V gene is TRBV7-9, the J gene TRBJ1-4; D gene ambiguous. V lost 1 base and J 2 bases, leaving 11 bases between the germline ends. Germline CDR1 SEHNR, CDR2 FQNEAQ (reference sequence). The CDR3 sequence is 16 residues long. For the CDR3, the DNA is TGTGCCAGCAGCTTAGGGGTCGGGTCGACTAATGAAAAACTGTTTTTT. Its protein product is CASSLGVGSTNEKLFF.

This clone was seen more than once but under ten times. V gene TRBV15 combines with J gene TRBJ2-5; 11 bases fit TRBD2. The CDR3 is 11 residues long. Germline trimming cut 8 bases from V and 7 bases from J; bases unmatched to any gene: 0. CDR1 LNHNV and CDR2 YYDKDF come from the germline V gene (reference sequence). This chain's CDR3 is CATGLAGTQYF. CDR3 nucleotide sequence: TGTGCCACCGGACTAGCGGGGACCCAGTACTTC.

This chain joins TRBV30 and TRBJ2-2, with D perhaps TRBD1 (5 bases). Germline loops: CDR1 GTSNPN, CDR2 SVGIG (reference sequence). V was clipped by 1 base and J by 3 bases, with 6 bases between them. CDR3 length: 13 residues. CDR3 loop: CAWSARDTGELFF. The DNA of the CDR3 is TGTGCCTGGAGTGCCAGGGACACCGGGGAGCTGTTTTTT.

In DNA, the CDR3 is TGTGCCAGTAGTATCACTAGCGGGGAAAACACCGGGGAGCTGTTTTTT. Protein: CASSITSGENTGELFF. The J gene is TRBJ2-2, the V gene TRBV19; 10 bases agree with TRBD2. The germline CDR1 and CDR2 sequences are LNHDA and SQIVND (reference sequence). The V and J ends lost 3 bases and 2 bases, in that order; junction bases with no gene match: 3. This CDR3 is built from 16 residues.

This clone was observed a single time. The chain recombines TRBV7-9 with TRBJ1-6; D remains ambiguous. The germline V gene has CDR1 SEHNR and CDR2 FQNEAQ (reference sequence). The CDR3 sequence is 13 residues long. The V end was cut by 3 bases, the J end by 14 bases, with 14 bases between. The CDR3: CASSFGMEVTLHF. The DNA for the CDR3 is TGTGCCAGCAGCTTTGGAATGGAGGTCACCCTCCACTTT.

In this sample, this clone turned up once. V gene TRBV5-8 combines with J gene TRBJ2-7, with D possibly being TRBD1 (5 bases). Trimming pared 5 bases from V and 4 bases from J, leaving 7 bases between. The CDR3 is made up of 11 amino acids. The V gene's germline CDR1 is SGHTS and CDR2 YDEGEE. CDR3 residues: CASSYRYEQYV. CDR3 in DNA: TGTGCCAGCAGTTACAGGTACGAGCAGTACGTC.

The V gene is TRBV11-2, the J gene TRBJ2-3; 7 bases match TRBD1. The length of the CDR3 is 14 residues. From germline, CDR1 is SGHAT and CDR2 FQNNGV. The junction had 4 bases not matched to a gene; V was cut back by 5 bases and J by 2 bases. In nucleotides, the CDR3 is TGTGCCAGCAGCGCTGGGACAGACACAGATACGCAGTATTTT. Protein product: CASSAGTDTDTQYF.

The chain is built from TRBV2 and TRBJ1-5, with a possible D match to TRBD1 (6 bases). The CDR3 is 13 residues long. V was trimmed by 5 bases and J by 6 bases, leaving 11 bases between them. Germline-derived CDR1 and CDR2 are SNHLY and FYNNEI. Written as DNA, the CDR3 is TGTGCCAGCAGTCAGGGGATAGGTCAGCCCCAGCATTTT. Translated: CASSQGIGQPQHF.

This clone showed up just a few times. The J gene is TRBJ2-2, the V gene TRBV5-1; tentative D call: TRBD2 (6 bases). The CDR3 totals 17 residues. V was trimmed by 0 bases and J by 0 bases, leaving 12 bases between them. Per the germline V gene, CDR1 is SGHRS and CDR2 is YFSETQ. The DNA of the CDR3 is TGCGCCAGCAGCTTGGTAGGGACTGGCGCGAACACCGGGGAGCTGTTTTTT. Translating gives CASSLVGTGANTGELFF.

Written as DNA, the CDR3 is TGTGCCAGCAGGGCTAGCTGGGAGACCCAGTACTTC. Its translation is CASRASWETQYF. The rearrangement joins TRBV12-3 or TRBV12-4 to TRBJ2-5; D might be TRBD2 (5 bases). The CDR3 length is 12 residues. The V end was cut by 6 bases, the J end by 5 bases, with 10 bases between.

The V gene is TRBV5-1, the J gene TRBJ1-2, with unresolved D. The CDR3 runs 13 residues. V shed 3 bases and J shed 7 bases, with 13 bases lying between them. Germline V gives CDR1 SGHRS, CDR2 YFSETQ. CDR3 DNA: TGCGCCAGCAGCTCCTCCGGTATGTTTGGCTACACCTTC. Amino acid sequence: CASSSSGMFGYTF.

The chain links TRBV19 to TRBJ2-1; a weak D match, TRBD2 (5 bases). Per germline, CDR1 LNHDA and CDR2 SQIVND (reference sequence). The CDR3 consists of 15 residues. Trimming left V 5 bases short and J 2 bases short, with 13 bases between. CDR3 nucleotide sequence: TGTGCCAGTAGTCTCGACATAGCGCCCTACAATGAGCAGTTCTTC. Its protein product is CASSLDIAPYNEQFF. The full variable domain, rest sourced from reference TRBV19 and TRBJ2-1, is DGGITQSPKYLFRKEGQNVTLSCEQNLNHDAMYWYRQDPGQGLRLIYYSQIVNDFQKGDIAEGYSVSREKKESFPLTVTSAQKNPTAFYLCASSLDIAPYNEQFFGPGTRLTVL.

The rearrangement joins TRBV3-1 (or the pseudogene TRBV3-2) to TRBJ1-6, with TRBD1 identical over 7 bases. The CDR3 is 15 amino acids. Germline CDR1 LGHDT, CDR2 YNNKEL (reference sequence). V shed 1 base and J 9 bases; nucleotides not matched to a gene: 6. The DNA of the CDR3 is TGTGCCAGCAGCCAAGGCAACAGGGGCTTTTCACCCCTCCACTTT. It specifies CASSQGNRGFSPLHF.

Written as DNA, the CDR3 is TGTGCCAGCAGAGCCCCTTGGGGGGAAGAGACCCAGTACTTC. Translated: CASRAPWGEETQYF. This chain links TRBV2 with TRBJ2-5, with TRBD2 as a possible D gene (6 bases). CDR3 length: 14 amino acids. Trimming took 6 bases from V and 3 from J, leaving 14 bases between them. Germline CDR1 is SNHLY and CDR2 is FYNNEI. Filled out from reference TRBV2 and TRBJ2-5, the complete variable domain reads EPEVTQTPSHQVTQMGQEVILRCVPISNHLYFYWYRQILGQKVEFLVSFYNNEISEKSEIFDDQFSVERPDGSNFTLKIRSTKLEDSAMYFCASRAPWGEETQYFGPGTRLLVL.

V is TRBV2 and J is TRBJ2-7; 10 bases fit TRBD1. CDR1 and CDR2 from the germline V gene are SNHLY and FYNNEI. V was clipped by 8 bases and J by 1 base; unmatched bases: 5. CDR3 length: 14 residues. This chain's CDR3 is CASGRDRGSYEQYF. The CDR3 region has the DNA TGTGCCAGCGGCCGGGACAGGGGTTCCTACGAGCAGTACTTC. Supplemented by reference TRBV2 and TRBJ2-7, the full variable domain reads EPEVTQTPSHQVTQMGQEVILRCVPISNHLYFYWYRQILGQKVEFLVSFYNNEISEKSEIFDDQFSVERPDGSNFTLKIRSTKLEDSAMYFCASGRDRGSYEQYFGPGTRLTVT.

The V call is TRBV19, the J call TRBJ1-5; TRBD1 agrees at 8 bases. V gave up 6 bases and J gave up 7 bases; unmatched junction bases: 8. Germline loops: CDR1 LNHDA, CDR2 SQIVND (reference sequence). The CDR3 spans 14 residues. This CDR3 is CASRPQGAEQPQHF. DNA for the CDR3: TGTGCCAGTAGACCCCAGGGGGCTGAGCAGCCCCAGCATTTT.

The V gene is TRBV2, the J gene TRBJ1-5; 12 bases line up with TRBD1. CDR1 is SNHLY, CDR2 FYNNEI, per germline. J lost 3 bases, V lost 4 bases, and 4 bases had no gene match. The CDR3 contains 16 residues. The CDR3 DNA sequence: TGTGCCAGCAGTGGGGGACAGGGGGCCATCAATCAGCCCCAGCATTTT. The encoded protein is CASSGGQGAINQPQHF.

The gene calls are TRBV28 and TRBJ1-2, with D possibly matching TRBD1 (5 bases). This CDR3 contains 16 residues. V lost 4 bases and J lost 7, with 22 bases in between. The germline CDR1 and CDR2 sequences are MDHEN and SYDVKM. The CDR3 nucleotides read TGTGCCAGCAGTTCGCCCAACTGGGCAGGTGGGGCTGGCTACACCTTC. Amino acids: CASSSPNWAGGAGYTF.

This clone was detected only a few times. The chain couples TRBV10-3 to TRBJ2-2, with 8 bases matching TRBD1. The V gene end was trimmed by 0 bases and the J gene end by 0 bases; junction bases not matched to a gene: 12. The CDR3 has 20 residues. Germline V lookup: CDR1 ENHRY, CDR2 SYGVKD. Here the CDR3 DNA reads TGTGCCATCAGTGAGTCCTTAGGACAGGGAGTATCGGCGAACACCGGGGAGCTGTTTTTT. It is translated as CAISESLGQGVSANTGELFF.

The gene calls are TRBV5-1 and TRBJ2-1; D remains unclear. The CDR3 runs 12 residues. Germline V CDR1 and CDR2: SGHRS, YFSETQ. The V end was cut by 0 bases, the J end by 7 bases, with 5 bases between. The CDR3 loop reads CASSLVLNEQFF. For the CDR3, the DNA is TGCGCCAGCAGCTTGGTCCTGAATGAGCAGTTCTTC.

This chain uses TRBV14 with TRBJ2-3, with 9 nucleotides matching TRBD2. Germline V gene data show CDR1 as SGHDN and CDR2 as FVKESK. V lost 2 bases, J lost 2 bases, and 5 bases stayed unmatched. The CDR3 has 16 amino acids. The CDR3 coding sequence is TGTGCCAGCAGCCAAATCTCTAGCGGGACCACAGATACGCAGTATTTT. Its translation: CASSQISSGTTDTQYF. The full variable domain, completed using reference TRBV14 and TRBJ2-3, is EAGVTQFPSHSVIEKGQTVTLRCDPISGHDNLYWYRRVMGKEIKFLLHFVKESKQDESGMPNNRFLAERTGGTYSTLKVQPAELEDSGVYFCASSQISSGTTDTQYFGPGTRLTVL.

Only a few counts were recorded for this clone. The V and J genes are TRBV2 and TRBJ1-6; 7 bases are a match to TRBD1. In germline, CDR1 is SNHLY, CDR2 FYNNEI. CDR3 length: 13 amino acids. V lost 3 bases to trimming and J lost 10 bases; unmatched junction nucleotides: 3. The CDR3 DNA reads TGTGCCAGCAGTGAGGCAGGGGGATCACCCCTCCACTTT. It encodes CASSEAGGSPLHF.

The chain carries TRBV2 and TRBJ2-1, with a tentative D call TRBD2 (5 bases). The CDR3 is 13 residues long. With 4 bases removed from V and 10 bases from J, the gap between germline ends came to 14 bases. Germline CDR1 SNHLY, CDR2 FYNNEI. CDR3 protein: CASSGSGSGEQFF. CDR3 nucleotide sequence: TGTGCCAGCAGTGGGTCCGGGTCGGGGGAGCAGTTCTTC.

This clone was picked up a small number of times. The chain is built from TRBV10-1 and TRBJ1-2; 8 positions match TRBD1. Germline V gene data show CDR1 as WNHNN and CDR2 as SYGVQD (reference sequence). The CDR3 has 13 amino acids. V shed 6 bases, J shed 4 bases, and the junction held 4 bases outside the gene matches. The CDR3 loop reads CASSPGTGYGYTF. DNA of the CDR3: TGCGCCAGCAGCCCCGGGACAGGCTATGGCTACACCTTC.

The J gene is TRBJ1-1, the V gene TRBV3-1 (or the pseudogene TRBV3-2); possibly TRBD1 for D (5 bases). The CDR3 totals 14 residues. Germline V gives CDR1 LGHDT, CDR2 YNNKEL (reference sequence). V was cut by 0 bases and J by 5 bases, with 10 bases left in between. CDR3 protein: CASSQDSGGTEAFF. In DNA form, the CDR3 reads TGTGCCAGCAGCCAAGATAGTGGGGGGACTGAAGCTTTCTTT.

The gene calls are TRBV6-5 and TRBJ1-2, with D perhaps matching TRBD1 (5 bases). The CDR3 runs to 11 residues. In germline, CDR1 is MNHEY, CDR2 SVGAGI. Trimming took 6 bases from V and 5 from J, leaving 7 bases between them. The CDR3 DNA is TGTGCCAGCAGGGACATTTATGGCTACACCTTC. Residues: CASRDIYGYTF.

The chain combines TRBV21-1 with TRBJ2-3; TRBD2 is the table's D call, not checked against the DNA. TRBV21-1 is flagged as a pseudogene. The CDR3 consists of 17 residues. The CDR3 loop is CASSTEGTSGGKDTQYF. The CDR3 DNA follows: TGTGCCAGCAGCACCGAGGGGACTAGCGGGGGAAAAGATACGCAGTATTTT.

The rearrangement joins TRBV7-8 to TRBJ1-6; TRBD1 might be the D (6 bases). This CDR3 region has 15 residues. Germline V gene lookup returns CDR1 SGHVS and CDR2 FQNEAQ. V was clipped by 0 bases and J by 7 bases, with 10 bases between them. The CDR3 protein is CASSLARQGNSPLHF. The CDR3 nucleotides read TGTGCCAGCAGCTTAGCGCGGCAGGGGAATTCACCCCTCCACTTT.